Below, 15 T cell receptor beta chains from the same sample are listed, as sequenced in a study of blood T cell repertoires in COVID-19. The data were produced by immunoSEQ multiplex PCR, yet TCRdb's version contains in-frame clones alone and is incomplete. Here the sample spans around 340,000 clones, approximately 82% being singletons. Sequencing input: peripheral blood. The receptors derive from a young man with active or convalescent COVID-19.

A remark on this clone: At one of its ends the junction is not consistent with the germline gene, which may arise from a read error. The chain links TRBV27 to TRBJ2-3; D is possibly TRBD1 (5 bases). The germline gives CDR1 MNHEY, CDR2 SMNVEV (reference sequence). The CDR3 has 15 residues. The CDR3, as DNA: TGTGCCAGCAGCTTATATAAAGGGGCTTTCGATACGCAGTATTTT. Its protein is CASSLYKGAFDTQYF.

V usage is TRBV10-3 and J usage is TRBJ1-2; 10 bases agree with TRBD1. The CDR3 length is 14 residues. V was clipped by 3 bases and J by 7 bases; unmatched bases: 5. Germline CDR1 reads ENHRY; CDR2 reads SYGVKD. Here the CDR3 DNA reads TGTGCCATCAGTGACCCGACAGGGGGCGCTGGCTACACCTTC. This encodes CAISDPTGGAGYTF.

The table lists this clone with a count of one. This chain joins TRBV9 and TRBJ2-3; D gene unclear. V was pared by 0 bases and J by 2 bases, with 13 bases between. This CDR3 is 16 amino acids long. The germline gives CDR1 SGDLS, CDR2 YYNGEE. The CDR3 sequence is CASSVASSRYTDTQYF. In DNA form, the CDR3 reads TGTGCCAGCAGCGTAGCTTCCTCCAGATACACAGATACGCAGTATTTT.

The V call is TRBV28, the J call TRBJ1-1; 8 positions match TRBD1. CDR3 length equals 17 residues. CDR1 is MDHEN, CDR2 SYDVKM, per germline. Losses at the gene ends were 5 bases for V and 4 bases for J; bases not matched to a gene: 15. The CDR3 here is CASSPTIIRTGGTEAFF. Written as DNA, the CDR3 is TGTGCCAGCAGTCCCACTATTATCAGAACAGGGGGCACTGAAGCTTTCTTT.

CDR3 in DNA: TGTGCCACCAGTGATGGGGCAGGGGGTGGCTACACCTTC. As protein: CATSDGAGGGYTF. J is TRBJ1-2 and V is TRBV24-1; 7 bases map to TRBD1. Germline loops: CDR1 KGHDR, CDR2 SFDVKD. CDR3 length equals 13 residues. Unmatched junction bases numbered 4, after V lost 3 bases and J lost 7 bases.

The rearrangement links TRBV5-1 to TRBJ2-3; 9 bases match TRBD2. The CDR3 contains 17 residues. CDR1 and CDR2 (germline): SGHRS, YFSETQ. Unmatched junction bases numbered 12, after V lost 5 bases and J lost 2 bases. CDR3 DNA sequence: TGCGCCAGCAGGGGGGGGACTAGCACCCCCTTCACAGATACGCAGTATTTT. The encoded protein is CASRGGTSTPFTDTQYF. The variable domain in full, completed from reference TRBV5-1 and TRBJ2-3, reads KAGVTQTPRYLIKTRGQQVTLSCSPISGHRSVSWYQQTPGQGLQFLFEYFSETQRNKGNFPGRFSGRQFSNSRSEMNVSTLELGDSALYLCASRGGTSTPFTDTQYFGPGTRLTVL.

This chain connects TRBV28 to TRBJ2-5, with 10 bases matching TRBD1. V lost 2 bases, J lost 5 bases, and 17 bases stayed unmatched. This CDR3 is built from 19 residues. CDR1 and CDR2 (germline): MDHEN, SYDVKM. Here the CDR3 reads CASSLDHSGTGDLGETQYF. As DNA, the CDR3 is TGTGCCAGCAGTTTAGATCACTCCGGGACAGGGGATTTGGGGGAGACCCAGTACTTC.

CDR3: CASSQGTGWEEQYF. In nucleotides, the CDR3 is TGTGCCAGCAGCCAAGGGACAGGGTGGGAGGAACAGTACTTC. J is TRBJ2-7 and V is TRBV3-1 (or the pseudogene TRBV3-2); 8 nucleotides align to TRBD1. The germline V gene encodes CDR1 LGHDT and CDR2 YNNKEL (reference sequence). After removal of 1 base from V and 10 bases from J, the junction contained 9 bases not matched to a gene. The CDR3 is 14 residues long.

V and J are TRBV2 and TRBJ2-3, with 10 bases that match TRBD2. After removal of 5 bases from V and 2 bases from J, the junction contained 4 bases not matched to a gene. The CDR3 is 15 amino acids. CDR1 SNHLY and CDR2 FYNNEI come from the germline V gene. CDR3 residues: CASSLAGGFTDTQYF. Here the CDR3 DNA reads TGTGCCAGCAGTTTAGCGGGGGGCTTCACAGATACGCAGTATTTT.

The V gene is TRBV15, the J gene TRBJ1-6; TRBD1 is a possible D gene (6 bases). The CDR3 covers 15 residues. V was pared by 3 bases and J by 9 bases, with 15 bases between. Germline V gives CDR1 LNHNV, CDR2 YYDKDF (reference sequence). CDR3 sequence (DNA): TGTGCCACCAGCAGGGAAGGGCAGGGGATTTCACCCCTCCACTTT. Translation gives CATSREGQGISPLHF.

The chain combines TRBV7-9 with TRBJ1-5, with TRBD1 matching 9 bases. There are 16 residues in the CDR3. Germline V gene sequence: CDR1 SEHNR, CDR2 FQNEAQ (reference sequence). With V trimmed by 5 bases and J by 6 bases, 11 bases remained unmatched. The CDR3 coding sequence is TGTGCCAGCAGCCCCCTCGACAGGGGGGAAAGTCAGCCCCAGCATTTT. It encodes CASSPLDRGESQPQHF.

The rearrangement uses TRBV4-2 and TRBJ2-1; 8 nucleotides agree with TRBD2. With 0 bases clipped from V and 5 bases from J, the junction kept 9 bases outside the gene matches. The CDR3 is 17 residues long. Germline loops: CDR1 LGHNA, CDR2 YNFKEQ. The CDR3 DNA follows: TGTGCCAGCAGCCAAGAGTGGGCGGGAGGATATAACAATGAGCAGTTCTTC. This translates into CASSQEWAGGYNNEQFF.

The V gene is TRBV27, the J gene TRBJ2-7, with 11 bases aligning to TRBD2. The CDR3 runs to 16 residues. Germline V gene data show CDR1 as MNHEY and CDR2 as SMNVEV (reference sequence). V lost 5 bases to trimming and J lost 4 bases; unmatched junction nucleotides: 10. The CDR3 DNA follows: TGTGCCAGCAGTCCCCATAGCGGGGGGGCCCCTTACGAGCAGTACTTC. Its translation: CASSPHSGGAPYEQYF.

There are many counts of this clone. The chain couples TRBV27 to TRBJ1-2; D unresolved. V lost 5 bases and J lost 4, with 11 bases in between. This CDR3 is built from 13 residues. From germline, CDR1 is MNHEY and CDR2 SMNVEV (reference sequence). DNA for the CDR3: TGTGCCAGCAGTCCTAACGGAGGCTATGGCTACACCTTC. As protein: CASSPNGGYGYTF.

The chain joins TRBV29-1 to TRBJ2-5; TRBD2 aligns across 11 bases. CDR1 is SQVTM and CDR2 is ANQGSEA in the germline V gene. V lost 5 bases to trimming and J lost 1 base; unmatched junction nucleotides: 3. The CDR3 totals 14 residues. The CDR3 region has the DNA TGCAGCGTTTGGGGACTAGCGGTCCAAGAGACCCAGTACTTC. This gives the protein CSVWGLAVQETQYF. Together with reference TRBV29-1 and TRBJ2-5, the CDR3 gives the full variable domain: SAVISQKPSRDICQRGTSLTIQCQVDSQVTMMFWYRQQPGQSLTLIATANQGSEATYESGFVIDKFPISRPNLTFSTLTVSNMSPEDSSIYLCSVWGLAVQETQYFGPGTRLLVL.